The T cell receptor beta chain under discussion was sequenced for a study of sequential checkpoint blockade in melanoma. This table comes from immunoSEQ multiplex PCR, and its TCRdb copy is limited to in-frame clones, with some not included. This sample has about 20,000 clones; around 78% occur once, and the top ten carry roughly 20%. With 4 bases removed from V and 2 bases from J, the gap between germline ends came to 21 bases. Germline CDR1 reads GTSNPN; CDR2 reads SVGIG (reference sequence). The CDR3 is made up of 16 amino acids. The treatment here: randomized to nivolumab then ipilimumab (arm A) or the reverse (arm B). None of the patients previously received DNA-damaging chemotherapy.

This chain links TRBV30 with TRBJ2-7; D is possibly TRBD1 (5 bases). The sequence was obtained from a human donor with melanoma. Material: CD8+ T cells sorted from blood (inferred from file names), obtained from a patient given nivolumab and ipilimumab in sequence. CDR3 in DNA: TGTGCCTGGACAAGGGGTAGCCCACTTACTCCCTACGAGCAGTACTTC. Its protein product is CAWTRGSPLTPYEQYF. Complete variable domain (other parts from reference TRBV30 and TRBJ2-7): SQTIHQWPATLVQPVGSPLSLECTVEGTSNPNLYWYRQAAGRGLQLLFYSVGIGQISSEVPQNLSASRPQDRQFILSSKKLLLSDSGFYLCAWTRGSPLTPYEQYFGPGTRLTVT.